This record covers a single T cell receptor (beta chain). The antigen is undetermined. The source of the sample is a study of T cell responses to AZD1222 COVID-19 vaccine. Findings and caveats of the study: A mostly white British donor set with more females was recruited, and clonal diversity was possibly underestimated. Spike-wide coverage was observed for vaccine-associated CD4 TCRs, with dominant responses at 160-218 and 743-854.

Second-dose timings of about 4 or about 12 weeks were pooled. Produced via immunoSEQ multiplex PCR; TCRdb's table is partial and in-frame only. The data contain under 95,000 clones, almost 90% of them singletons. The sequencing used peripheral blood, collected 28 days after the second AZD1222 dose. The receptor was isolated from an adult who received the AZD1222 COVID-19 vaccine.

In DNA, the CDR3 is TGTGCCAGCAGCTTAAGGGGGATACCCCACAATGAGCAGTTCTTC. This translates into CASSLRGIPHNEQFF. This chain connects TRBV7-2 to TRBJ2-1; D might be TRBD1 (6 bases). This CDR3 is 15 amino acids long. Germline-derived CDR1 and CDR2 are SGHTA and FQGNSA. V shed 2 bases and J shed 5 bases, with 13 bases lying between them.